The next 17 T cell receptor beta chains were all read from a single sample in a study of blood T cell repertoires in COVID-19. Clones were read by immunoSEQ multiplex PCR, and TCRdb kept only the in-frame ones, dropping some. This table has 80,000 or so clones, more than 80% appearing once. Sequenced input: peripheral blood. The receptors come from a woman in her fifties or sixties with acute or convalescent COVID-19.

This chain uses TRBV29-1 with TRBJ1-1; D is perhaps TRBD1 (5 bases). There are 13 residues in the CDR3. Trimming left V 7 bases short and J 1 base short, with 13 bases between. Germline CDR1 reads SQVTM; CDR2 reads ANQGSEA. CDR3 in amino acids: CSEAGPSNTEAFF. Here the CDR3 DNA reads TGCAGCGAAGCAGGGCCATCGAACACTGAAGCTTTCTTT.

Here the CDR3 DNA reads TGTGCCTGGAGTGCTCGGGGGGAGGGCGAGCAGTACGTC. Encoded protein: CAWSARGEGEQYV. V gene TRBV30 combines with J gene TRBJ2-7; TRBD2 agrees at 7 bases. The germline V gene encodes CDR1 GTSNPN and CDR2 SVGIG (reference sequence). Unmatched junction bases numbered 6, after V lost 1 base and J lost 6 bases. The CDR3 extends over 13 amino acids.

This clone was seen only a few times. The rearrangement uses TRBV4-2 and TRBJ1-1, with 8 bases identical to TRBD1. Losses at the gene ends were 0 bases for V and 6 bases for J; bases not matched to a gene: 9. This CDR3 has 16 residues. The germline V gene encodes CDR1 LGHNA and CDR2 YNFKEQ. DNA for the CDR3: TGTGCCAGCAGCCAAGATAGACAGGGGATGAGTCCTGAAGCTTTCTTT. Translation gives CASSQDRQGMSPEAFF.

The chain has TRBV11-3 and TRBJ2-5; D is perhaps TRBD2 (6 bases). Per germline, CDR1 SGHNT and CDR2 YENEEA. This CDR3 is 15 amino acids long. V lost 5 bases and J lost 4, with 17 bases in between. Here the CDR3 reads CASSPSTGEGETQYF. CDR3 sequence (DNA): TGTGCCAGCAGCCCATCAACGGGGGAAGGAGAGACCCAGTACTTC. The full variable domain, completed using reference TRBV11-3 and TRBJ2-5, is EAGVVQSPRYKIIEKKQPVAFWCNPISGHNTLYWYLQNLGQGPELLIRYENEEAVDDSQLPKDRFSAERLKGVDSTLKIQPAELGDSAVYLCASSPSTGEGETQYFGPGTRLLVL.

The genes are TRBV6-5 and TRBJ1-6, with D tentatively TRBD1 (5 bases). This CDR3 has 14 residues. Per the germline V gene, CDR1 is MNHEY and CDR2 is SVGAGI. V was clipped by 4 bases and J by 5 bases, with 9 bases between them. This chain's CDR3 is CASSWKQDNSPLHF. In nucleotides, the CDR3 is TGTGCCAGCAGTTGGAAACAGGATAATTCACCCCTCCACTTT.

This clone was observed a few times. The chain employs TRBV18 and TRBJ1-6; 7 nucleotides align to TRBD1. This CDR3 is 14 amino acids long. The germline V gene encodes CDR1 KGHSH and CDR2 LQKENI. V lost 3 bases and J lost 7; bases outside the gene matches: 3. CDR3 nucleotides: TGTGCCAGCTCACCCTCACAGGGGAATTCACCCCTCCACTTT. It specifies CASSPSQGNSPLHF.

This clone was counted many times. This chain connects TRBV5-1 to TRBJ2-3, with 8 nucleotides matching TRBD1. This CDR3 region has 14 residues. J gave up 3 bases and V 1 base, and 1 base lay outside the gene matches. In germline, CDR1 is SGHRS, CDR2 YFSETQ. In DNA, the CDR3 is TGCGCCAGCAGCTTGAACAGGGGGACAGATACGCAGTATTTT. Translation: CASSLNRGTDTQYF.

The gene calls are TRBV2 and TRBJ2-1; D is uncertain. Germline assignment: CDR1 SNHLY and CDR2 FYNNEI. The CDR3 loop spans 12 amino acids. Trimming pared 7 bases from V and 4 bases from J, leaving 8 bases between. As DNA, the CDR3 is TGTGCCAGCACCTCAGGTTACAATGAGCAGTTCTTC. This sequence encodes CASTSGYNEQFF. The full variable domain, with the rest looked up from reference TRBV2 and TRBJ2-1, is EPEVTQTPSHQVTQMGQEVILRCVPISNHLYFYWYRQILGQKVEFLVSFYNNEISEKSEIFDDQFSVERPDGSNFTLKIRSTKLEDSAMYFCASTSGYNEQFFGPGTRLTVL.

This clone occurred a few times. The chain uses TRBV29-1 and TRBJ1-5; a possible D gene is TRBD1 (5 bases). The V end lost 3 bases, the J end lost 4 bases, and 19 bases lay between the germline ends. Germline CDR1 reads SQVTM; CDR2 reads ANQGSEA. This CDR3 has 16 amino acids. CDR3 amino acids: CSVDPPPGGINQPQHF. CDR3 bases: TGCAGCGTTGACCCTCCGCCCGGGGGGATTAATCAGCCCCAGCATTTT.

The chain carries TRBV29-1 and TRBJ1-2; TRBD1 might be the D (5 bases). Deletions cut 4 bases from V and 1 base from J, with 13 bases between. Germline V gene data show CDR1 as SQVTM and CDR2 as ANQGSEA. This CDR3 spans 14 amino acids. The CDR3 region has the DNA TGCAGCGTTGGTTCAGGGAGGGGTAACTATGGCTACACCTTC. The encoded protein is CSVGSGRGNYGYTF.

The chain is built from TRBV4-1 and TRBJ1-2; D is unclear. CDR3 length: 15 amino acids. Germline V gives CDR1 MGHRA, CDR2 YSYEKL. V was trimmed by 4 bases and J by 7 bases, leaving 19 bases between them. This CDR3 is CASSLSGPDAGGYTF. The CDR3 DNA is TGCGCCAGCAGCCTCAGTGGCCCTGATGCGGGTGGCTACACCTTC.

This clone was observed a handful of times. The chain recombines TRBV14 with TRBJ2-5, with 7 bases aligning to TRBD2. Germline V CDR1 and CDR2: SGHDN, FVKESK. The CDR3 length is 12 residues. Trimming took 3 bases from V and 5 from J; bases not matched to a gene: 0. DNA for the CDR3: TGTGCCAGCAGCCAGGGGGGGGAGACCCAGTACTTC. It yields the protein CASSQGGETQYF. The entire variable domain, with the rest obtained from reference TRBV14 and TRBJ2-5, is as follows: EAGVTQFPSHSVIEKGQTVTLRCDPISGHDNLYWYRRVMGKEIKFLLHFVKESKQDESGMPNNRFLAERTGGTYSTLKVQPAELEDSGVYFCASSQGGETQYFGPGTRLLVL.

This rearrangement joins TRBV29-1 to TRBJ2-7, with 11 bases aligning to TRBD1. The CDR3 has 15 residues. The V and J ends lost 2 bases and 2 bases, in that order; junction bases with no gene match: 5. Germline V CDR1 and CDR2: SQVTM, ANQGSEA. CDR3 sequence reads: CSVERLDRGPYEQYF. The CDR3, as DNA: TGCAGCGTTGAAAGGCTGGACAGGGGGCCCTACGAGCAGTACTTC.

CDR3 sequence: CASSQPGTDLLGQYF. In nucleotides, the CDR3 is TGTGCCAGCAGCCAACCCGGGACAGACCTCCTTGGGCAGTACTTC. The V and J genes are TRBV5-5 and TRBJ2-7; 7 bases are a match to TRBD1. Trimming cost V 4 bases and J 9 bases; bases outside gene matches: 16. This CDR3 is built from 15 residues. Germline CDR1 is SGHKS and CDR2 is YYEKEE (reference sequence).

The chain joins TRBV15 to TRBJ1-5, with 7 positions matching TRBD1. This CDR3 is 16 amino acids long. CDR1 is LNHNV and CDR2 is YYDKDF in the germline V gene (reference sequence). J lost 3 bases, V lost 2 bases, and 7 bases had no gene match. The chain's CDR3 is CATSRFPGTDNQPQHF. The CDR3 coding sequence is TGTGCCACCAGCAGATTCCCCGGGACAGACAATCAGCCCCAGCATTTT.

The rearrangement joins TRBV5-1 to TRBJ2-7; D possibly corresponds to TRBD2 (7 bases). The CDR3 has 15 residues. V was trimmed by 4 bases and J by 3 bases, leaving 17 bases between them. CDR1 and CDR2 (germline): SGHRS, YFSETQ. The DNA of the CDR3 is TGCGCCAGCAGCCTAGGGGGGGGCGTTGTCTACGAGCAGTACTTC. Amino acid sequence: CASSLGGGVVYEQYF.

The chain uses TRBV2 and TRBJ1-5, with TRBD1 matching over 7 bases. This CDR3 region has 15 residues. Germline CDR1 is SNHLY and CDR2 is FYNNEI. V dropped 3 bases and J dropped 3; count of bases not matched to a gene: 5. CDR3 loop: CASSDDRANNQPQHF. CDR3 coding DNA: TGTGCCAGCAGTGACGACAGGGCTAACAATCAGCCCCAGCATTTT.